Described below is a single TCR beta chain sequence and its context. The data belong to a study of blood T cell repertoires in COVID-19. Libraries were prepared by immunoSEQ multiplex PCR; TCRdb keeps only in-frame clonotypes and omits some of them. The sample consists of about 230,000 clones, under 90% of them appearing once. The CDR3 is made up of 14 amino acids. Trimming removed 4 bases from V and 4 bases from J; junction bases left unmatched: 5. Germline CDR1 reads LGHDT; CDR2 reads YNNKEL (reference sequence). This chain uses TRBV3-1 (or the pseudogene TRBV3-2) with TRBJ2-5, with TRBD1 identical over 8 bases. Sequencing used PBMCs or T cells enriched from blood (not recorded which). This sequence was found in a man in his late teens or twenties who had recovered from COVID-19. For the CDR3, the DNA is TGTGCCAGCAGCCCCAGGGGGCAGGTAGAGACCCAGTACTTC. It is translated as CASSPRGQVETQYF.